Below, 2 T cell receptor beta chains from the same sample are listed, as sequenced in a study of OX40 agonist ivuxolimab in advanced cancers. TCRdb's table, derived via immunoSEQ multiplex PCR, lists solely in-frame clones and lacks some. This sample carries 63,000 or so clones, roughly 84% of them seen once, and the ten largest clones take roughly 8%. The sequenced sample was CD4+ or CD8+ T cells sorted from blood, obtained in a trial of the OX40 agonist ivuxolimab. These receptors all stem from an adult with an advanced solid tumor such as melanoma, head and neck, liver or kidney cancer.

The sample holds a few counts of this clone. The V call is TRBV7-8, the J call TRBJ1-3, with 7 bases matching TRBD1. CDR3 size: 15 residues. Germline trimming cut 0 bases from V and 2 bases from J; bases unmatched to any gene: 1. The germline gives CDR1 SGHVS, CDR2 FQNEAQ. Here the CDR3 reads CASSLATGAGNTIYF. CDR3 DNA: TGTGCCAGCAGCTTAGCAACAGGGGCTGGAAACACCATATATTTT.

The chain joins TRBV5-4 to TRBJ2-7, with D tentatively TRBD1 (6 bases). Germline V gene data show CDR1 as SGHNT and CDR2 as YYREEE (reference sequence). The length of the CDR3 is 13 residues. Deletions cut 4 bases from V and 3 bases from J, with 11 bases between. The CDR3 nucleotides are TGTGCCAGCAGCCGGACAGAGATCTACGAGCAGTACTTC. It specifies CASSRTEIYEQYF.